The 18 T cell receptor beta chains below all came from one sample that was sequenced in a study of cytomegalovirus exposure and HLA in healthy donors. The PCR employed 60 Vbeta primers together with 13 Jbeta primers. This table comes from immunoSEQ multiplex PCR, and its TCRdb copy is limited to in-frame clones, with some not included. The sample holds 190,000 or so clones, roughly four fifths seen once. What was sequenced was PBMCs. The origin of the receptors is a man aged 45 to 65 in good health and CMV-seronegative.

The chain's CDR3 is CASRSLVSLEKLFF. For the CDR3, the DNA is TGTGCCAGCAGGAGTCTAGTCAGTCTTGAAAAACTGTTTTTT. The chain links TRBV2 to TRBJ1-4; unclear D gene. The CDR3 length is 14 residues. The ends were cut back, 6 bases at V and 7 bases at J, with 15 bases in the middle. CDR1 is SNHLY, CDR2 FYNNEI, per germline.

This chain connects TRBV7-2 to TRBJ2-5; possibly TRBD1 for D (6 bases). Trimming shortened V by 5 bases and J by 11 bases, and 18 bases separated the two germline ends. Germline CDR1 and CDR2: SGHTA and FQGNSA. This CDR3 contains 13 residues. The CDR3 protein is CASSPGQLLEQYF. CDR3 in DNA: TGTGCCAGCAGCCCCGGACAGCTCCTGGAGCAGTACTTC. Variable domain in full (rest from reference TRBV7-2 and TRBJ2-5): GAGVSQSPSNKVTEKGKDVELRCDPISGHTALYWYRQSLGQGLEFLIYFQGNSAPDKSGLPSDRFSAERTGGSVSTLTIQRTQQEDSAVYLCASSPGQLLEQYFGPGTRLLVL.

The chain joins TRBV19 to TRBJ1-2, with a tentative D call TRBD1 (6 bases). In germline, CDR1 is LNHDA, CDR2 SQIVND (reference sequence). The length of the CDR3 is 15 residues. Trimming stripped 4 bases from V and 3 bases from J, with 15 bases between. The CDR3 DNA sequence: TGTGCCAGTAGTAGGGCCACAGGGCTTGACTATGGCTACACCTTC. Translated, it gives CASSRATGLDYGYTF.

V and J are TRBV18 and TRBJ2-1, with TRBD2 matching over 7 bases. V lost 1 base and J lost 3; bases outside the gene matches: 3. Germline V gene lookup returns CDR1 KGHSH and CDR2 LQKENI. This CDR3 has 15 residues. This chain's CDR3 is CASSPRQRGYNEQFF. The CDR3 region has the DNA TGTGCCAGCTCACCACGCCAGCGGGGCTACAATGAGCAGTTCTTC.

The chain couples TRBV7-3 to TRBJ2-1, with 9 nucleotides matching TRBD1. The CDR3 has 17 residues. CDR1 SGHTA and CDR2 FQGTGA come from the germline V gene. The trim removed 1 base at V and 4 bases at J, leaving 8 bases unmatched. The CDR3 DNA reads as TGTGCCAGCAGCTTAAATTCCGGGACAGGGATTTACAATGAGCAGTTCTTC. Its protein is CASSLNSGTGIYNEQFF.

The rearrangement joins TRBV5-1 to TRBJ2-3, with TRBD2 matching over 7 bases. CDR3 length: 17 amino acids. V dropped 4 bases and J dropped 5; count of bases not matched to a gene: 16. Germline V lookup: CDR1 SGHRS, CDR2 YFSETQ. The chain's CDR3 is CASSLTFDTAGRDTQYF. CDR3 DNA: TGCGCCAGCAGCCTTACTTTTGACACAGCGGGAAGAGATACGCAGTATTTT.

This clone has a handful of counts. The CDR3, as DNA: TGTGCCAGCATTTCCTGGGACAGCCAAAAAGCTTTCTTT. It translates to CASISWDSQKAFF. The chain links TRBV25-1 to TRBJ1-1, with 7 nucleotides matching TRBD1. V was pared by 7 bases and J by 9 bases, with 11 bases of the junction left unmatched. The CDR3 runs to 13 residues. Germline values: CDR1 MGHDK, CDR2 SYGVNS.

The chain is built from TRBV6-6 and TRBJ2-5, with D perhaps TRBD1 (6 bases). Matching the DNA end better, TRBJ2-7 makes the J call doubtful. The germline V gene encodes CDR1 MNHNY and CDR2 SVGAGI (reference sequence). This CDR3 spans 14 amino acids. Written as DNA, the CDR3 is TGTGCCAGCAGCAGCGAAACAGGGACCTACGAGCAGTACTTC. This sequence encodes CASSSETGTYEQYF.

This clone was seen a single time. This chain connects TRBV27 to TRBJ2-5; unclear D gene. The J call is uncertain, as TRBJ2-7 better fits the DNA end. The length of the CDR3 is 11 residues. Germline CDR1 is MNHEY and CDR2 is SMNVEV (reference sequence). The CDR3 here is CASSPSYEQYF. In DNA, the CDR3 is TGTGCCAGCAGTCCCTCCTACGAGCAGTACTTC.

The chain combines TRBV13 with TRBJ1-3; 9 bases map to TRBD1. The CDR3 loop spans 15 amino acids. Germline V CDR1 and CDR2: PRHDT, FYEKMQ (reference sequence). V was pared by 5 bases and J by 2 bases, with 4 bases of the junction left unmatched. CDR3 amino acids: CASSEYRGPGNTIYF. In DNA, the CDR3 is TGTGCCAGCAGCGAATACAGGGGGCCTGGAAACACCATATATTTT.

The chain recombines TRBV2 with TRBJ2-7; 8 nucleotides align to TRBD1. The ends lost 0 bases at V and 4 bases at J; junction bases unmatched: 2. Germline V CDR1 and CDR2: SNHLY, FYNNEI. There are 14 residues in the CDR3. CDR3 protein: CASSEARQGYEQYF. For the CDR3, the DNA is TGTGCCAGCAGTGAAGCGCGACAGGGGTACGAGCAGTACTTC.

The chain carries TRBV15 and TRBJ1-1, with TRBD1 identical over 7 bases. The V gene's germline CDR1 is LNHNV and CDR2 YYDKDF (reference sequence). There are 14 residues in the CDR3. V lost 5 bases to trimming and J lost 5 bases; unmatched junction nucleotides: 8. The CDR3 DNA reads as TGTGCCACCAGCGAACAGGGGCAGAAGACTGAAGCTTTCTTT. Its protein product is CATSEQGQKTEAFF.

The chain recombines TRBV7-3 with TRBJ1-6; D perhaps matches TRBD1 (5 bases). The CDR3 consists of 16 residues. The V gene's germline CDR1 is SGHTA and CDR2 FQGTGA. Trimming took off 1 base at V and 1 base at J, with 8 bases between the two ends. CDR3 nucleotides: TGTGCCAGCAGCTTAAACCGGGGGTCCTATAATTCACCCCTCCACTTT. As protein: CASSLNRGSYNSPLHF.

V is TRBV5-1 and J is TRBJ2-3; 9 bases line up with TRBD2. This CDR3 contains 16 residues. In germline, CDR1 is SGHRS, CDR2 YFSETQ. Trimming removed 0 bases from V and 4 bases from J; junction bases left unmatched: 6. The CDR3 DNA reads TGCGCCAGCAGCTTGGGGGCTAGCGGGGTATCAGATACGCAGTATTTT. Its translation: CASSLGASGVSDTQYF. The entire variable domain, with the rest obtained from reference TRBV5-1 and TRBJ2-3, is as follows: KAGVTQTPRYLIKTRGQQVTLSCSPISGHRSVSWYQQTPGQGLQFLFEYFSETQRNKGNFPGRFSGRQFSNSRSEMNVSTLELGDSALYLCASSLGASGVSDTQYFGPGTRLTVL.

V gene TRBV7-2 combines with J gene TRBJ1-4; possible D gene TRBD1, 6 bases. Trimming took 3 bases from V and 4 from J, leaving 15 bases between them. The CDR3 has 16 residues. The V gene's germline CDR1 is SGHTA and CDR2 FQGNSA. CDR3 residues: CASSLSTGTFNEKLFF. CDR3 sequence (DNA): TGTGCCAGCAGCTTGTCTACAGGGACCTTTAATGAAAAACTGTTTTTT.

The J gene is TRBJ1-1, the V gene TRBV2; TRBD1 might be the D (5 bases). The length of the CDR3 is 13 residues. Deletions cut 4 bases from V and 3 bases from J, with 9 bases between. CDR1 SNHLY and CDR2 FYNNEI come from the germline V gene. The CDR3 DNA reads as TGTGCCAGCAGTGCGGCGGGGGACACTGAAGCTTTCTTT. It is translated as CASSAAGDTEAFF.

CDR3 loop: CASSVLAGAVNEQYF. As DNA, the CDR3 is TGTGCCAGTAGTGTGTTAGCGGGAGCTGTTAACGAGCAGTACTTC. The chain recombines TRBV19 with TRBJ2-7; TRBD2 matches 9 bases. This CDR3 region has 15 residues. J gave up 5 bases and V 5 bases, and 10 bases lay outside the gene matches. The germline V gene has CDR1 LNHDA and CDR2 SQIVND (reference sequence).

In its sample, this clone was seen a few times. The CDR3 loop is CASSTGQVYGYTF. The CDR3 nucleotides are TGTGCCAGCAGCACGGGACAGGTCTATGGCTACACCTTC. The gene calls are TRBV2 and TRBJ1-2; 8 bases match TRBD1. Germline V gene data show CDR1 as SNHLY and CDR2 as FYNNEI. This CDR3 contains 13 residues. The J segment lost 4 bases and the V segment lost 6 bases, leaving 4 bases of the junction unmatched. The full variable domain, rest sourced from reference TRBV2 and TRBJ1-2, is EPEVTQTPSHQVTQMGQEVILRCVPISNHLYFYWYRQILGQKVEFLVSFYNNEISEKSEIFDDQFSVERPDGSNFTLKIRSTKLEDSAMYFCASSTGQVYGYTFGSGTRLTVV.